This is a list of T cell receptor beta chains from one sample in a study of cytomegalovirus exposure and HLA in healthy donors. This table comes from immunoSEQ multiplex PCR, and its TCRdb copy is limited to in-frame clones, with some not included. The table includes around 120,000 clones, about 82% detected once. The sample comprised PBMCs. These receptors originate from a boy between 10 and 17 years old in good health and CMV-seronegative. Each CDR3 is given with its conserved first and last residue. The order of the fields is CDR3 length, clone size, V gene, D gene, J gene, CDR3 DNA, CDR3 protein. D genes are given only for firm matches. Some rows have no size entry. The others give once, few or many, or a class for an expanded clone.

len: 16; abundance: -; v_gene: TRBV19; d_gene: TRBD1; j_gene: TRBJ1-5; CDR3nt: TGTGCCAGTAGTGCCGGGGGGACAGGCAGAGATCAGCCCCAGCATTTT; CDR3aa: CASSAGGTGRDQPQHF
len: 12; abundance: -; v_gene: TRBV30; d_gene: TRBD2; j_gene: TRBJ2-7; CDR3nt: TGTGCCTGGAGACCGGGGGGGGCGCAGCAGTACTTC; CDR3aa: CAWRPGGAQQYF
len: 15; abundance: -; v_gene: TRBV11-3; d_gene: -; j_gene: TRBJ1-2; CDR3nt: TGTGCCAGCAGCTTAGAGGGGGCAGCAATCTATGGCTACACCTTC; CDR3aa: CASSLEGAAIYGYTF
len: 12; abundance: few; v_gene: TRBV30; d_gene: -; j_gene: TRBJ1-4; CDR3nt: TGTGCCTGGAGTGTACTTAGTGAAAAACTGTTTTTT; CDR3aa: CAWSVLSEKLFF
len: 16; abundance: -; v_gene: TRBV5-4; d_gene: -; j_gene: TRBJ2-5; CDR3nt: TGTGCCAGCAGCCCCCTAAGGGACTCTCACCAAGAGACCCAGTACTTC; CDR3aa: CASSPLRDSHQETQYF
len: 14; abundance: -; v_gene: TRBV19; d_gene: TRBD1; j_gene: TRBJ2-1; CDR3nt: TGTGCCAGTAGTGTGACAGGGGGCAAGAATGAGCAGTTCTTC; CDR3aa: CASSVTGGKNEQFF
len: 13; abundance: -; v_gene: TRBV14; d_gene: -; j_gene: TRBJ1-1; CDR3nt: TGTGCCAGCAGCCCTGGACAGAACACTGAAGCTTTCTTT; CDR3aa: CASSPGQNTEAFF
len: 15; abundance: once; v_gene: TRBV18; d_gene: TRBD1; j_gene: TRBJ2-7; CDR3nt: TGTGCCAGCTCACCTCAGGGGGCGGGTTCCTACGAGCAGTACTTC; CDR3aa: CASSPQGAGSYEQYF
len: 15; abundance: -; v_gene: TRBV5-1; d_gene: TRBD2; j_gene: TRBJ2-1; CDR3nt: TGCGCCAGCAGCTCGGGACTAGCGGGAGGAGGTGAGCAGTTCTTC; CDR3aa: CASSSGLAGGGEQFF
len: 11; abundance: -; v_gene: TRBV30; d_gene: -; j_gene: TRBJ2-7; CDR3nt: TGTGCCGCCGCCGGGGGCTACGAGCAGTACTTC; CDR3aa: CAAAGGYEQYF
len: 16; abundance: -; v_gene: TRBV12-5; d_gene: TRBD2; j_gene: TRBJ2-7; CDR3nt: TGTGCTAGTGGTTTCCCTCAGGGTAGCGGGTCCCACGAGCAGTACTTC; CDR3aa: CASGFPQGSGSHEQYF
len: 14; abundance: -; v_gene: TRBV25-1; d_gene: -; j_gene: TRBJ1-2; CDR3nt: TGTGCCAGCAGTGAATTCGAGGTTACCTATGGCTACACCTTC; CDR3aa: CASSEFEVTYGYTF
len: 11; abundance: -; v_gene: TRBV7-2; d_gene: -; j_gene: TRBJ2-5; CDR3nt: TGTGCCAGCAGCTTCCATGAGACCCAGTACTTC; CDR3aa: CASSFHETQYF
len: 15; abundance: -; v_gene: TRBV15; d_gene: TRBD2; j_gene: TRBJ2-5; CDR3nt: TGTGCCACCAGCAGAGGGGGGACTAGCGGTGAGACCCAGTACTTC; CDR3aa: CATSRGGTSGETQYF
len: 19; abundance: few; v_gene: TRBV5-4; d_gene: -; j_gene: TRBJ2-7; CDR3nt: TGTGCCAGCAGCACCCCGGGACAGGGACTTAGCGGGAGATCCTACGAGCAGTACTTC; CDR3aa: CASSTPGQGLSGRSYEQYF
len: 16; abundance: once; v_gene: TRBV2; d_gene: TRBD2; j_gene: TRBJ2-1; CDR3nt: TGTGCCAGCAGTGTATTAGCGGGCGGGTCCTACAATGAGCAGTTCTTC; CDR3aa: CASSVLAGGSYNEQFF
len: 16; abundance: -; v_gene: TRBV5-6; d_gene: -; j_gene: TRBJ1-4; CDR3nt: TGTGCCAGCAGCCCAAGGGACTCCTTTACTAATGAAAAACTGTTTTTT; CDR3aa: CASSPRDSFTNEKLFF
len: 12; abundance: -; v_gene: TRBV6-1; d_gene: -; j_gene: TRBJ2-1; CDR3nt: TGTGCCAGTTCGGAAGGGGGAAATGAGCAGTTCTTC; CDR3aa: CASSEGGNEQFF
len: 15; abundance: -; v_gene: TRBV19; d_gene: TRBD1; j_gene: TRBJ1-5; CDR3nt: TGTGCCAGTAGTATTCGACAGGGCCCCAATCAGCCCCAGCATTTT; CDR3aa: CASSIRQGPNQPQHF
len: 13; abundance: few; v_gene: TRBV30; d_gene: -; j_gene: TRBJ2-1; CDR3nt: TGTGCCTGGACGCCCAGCTCCTACAATGAGCAGTTCTTC; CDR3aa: CAWTPSSYNEQFF
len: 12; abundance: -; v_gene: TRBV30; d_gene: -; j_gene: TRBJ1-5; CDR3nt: TGTGCCTGGAGTGCTGGGGGGCAGCCCCAGCATTTT; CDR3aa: CAWSAGGQPQHF
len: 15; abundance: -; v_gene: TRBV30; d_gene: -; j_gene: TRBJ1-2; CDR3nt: TGTGCCTGGAACGGGGAGGGGGGAGGCAACTATGGCTACACCTTC; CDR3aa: CAWNGEGGGNYGYTF